This TCR beta chain was captured in a study of blood T cell repertoires in COVID-19. As for the study in general: Sample material is recorded as cDNA or gDNA derived from T cells, B-cell-depleted T cells, or PBMCs.

Sequenced by immunoSEQ multiplex PCR; TCRdb stores in-frame clones only, minus some. The sample lists approximately 210,000 clones; approximately 82% were seen once. This clone was seen more than once but under ten times. CDR1 and CDR2 (germline): ENHRY, SYGVKD. V trimming: 3 bases; J trimming: 3 bases; junction bases outside the gene matches: 5. The CDR3 is 15 amino acids. This sequence was found in a woman aged 80 or over with acute or convalescent COVID-19. The sample comprised peripheral blood. The chain links TRBV10-3 to TRBJ1-5; 7 bases line up with TRBD1. CDR3 bases: TGTGCCATCAGTGACTCGGGACAGTCCAATCAGCCCCAGCATTTT. Translation: CAISDSGQSNQPQHF.